This record covers a single T cell receptor (beta chain). Its cognate antigen is unknown. Germline V gives CDR1 SGHTA, CDR2 FQGNSA. Losses at the gene ends were 1 base for V and 8 bases for J; bases not matched to a gene: 0. There are 13 residues in the CDR3. The assay was immunoSEQ multiplex PCR, and TCRdb's table has in-frame clones only and misses some. The repertoire holds 150,000 to 200,000 clones, with 85% to 95% as singletons. The sample comes from a study of T cell responses to AZD1222 COVID-19 vaccine. The study pooled second doses at about 4 or about 12 weeks. Study-wide results and caveats: Every sample of the repertoires postdated the peak T cell response.

This clonotype originated in an adult who received the AZD1222 COVID-19 vaccine. The J gene is TRBJ2-2, the V gene TRBV7-2; 8 bases are a match to TRBD2. Here the sequenced sample was peripheral blood, taken 28 days after the second AZD1222 dose. For the CDR3, the DNA is TGTGCCAGCAGCTTAGGACTAGCGGGGGAGCTGTTTTTT. Residues: CASSLGLAGELFF.